One TCR beta chain is described in this entry. What it binds is unknown. This record belongs to a study of cytomegalovirus exposure and HLA in healthy donors. In the study overall: A prior study identified roughly 110 million unique TCR beta sequences from around 180 million T cells. Broader study findings: Among the sequence variants, a highly shared cluster was likely an artifact of sequencing.

The junction had 2 bases not matched to a gene; V was cut back by 5 bases and J by 0 bases. CDR1 and CDR2 from the germline V gene are SEHNR and FQNEAQ (reference sequence). The CDR3 has 15 residues. The PCR made use of 60 Vbeta and 13 Jbeta primers. Sequenced by immunoSEQ multiplex PCR; TCRdb stores in-frame clones only, minus some. Of about 110,000 clones in the sample, approximately 80% are singletons; the top ten hold roughly 5.7%. The V and J genes are TRBV7-9 and TRBJ2-3, with TRBD2 matching 10 bases. Sequencing used PBMCs. The clonotype comes from a male donor in good health and CMV-seronegative. As DNA, the CDR3 is TGTGCCAGCAGCGCACTAGCGGGGAGCACAGATACGCAGTATTTT. This encodes CASSALAGSTDTQYF.